This is a list of T cell receptor beta chains from one sample in a study of T cell changes during pregnancy in multiple sclerosis. TCRdb's table, derived via immunoSEQ multiplex PCR, lists solely in-frame clones and lacks some. This table has 25,000 to 35,000 clones, more than 75% appearing once. Material: CD4+ T cells from peripheral blood mononuclear cells, obtained in the second trimester of pregnancy. All receptors come from a female donor in good health, enrolled as a control in a pregnancy study. The CDR3 runs from the conserved cysteine through the conserved F or W. Fields, in order: J gene, V gene, clone size, D gene, CDR3 DNA, CDR3 protein. D genes are given only for firm matches. For some rows the clone size is stated as once, few or many, or as a class when expanded; others skip it.

J: TRBJ1-1; V: TRBV4-1; size: -; D: TRBD1; DNA: TGCGCCAGCAGCCGGCACACAGGGGGGAACACTGAAGCTTTCTTT; CDR3: CASSRHTGGNTEAFF
J: TRBJ2-5; V: TRBV30; size: -; D: -; DNA: TGTGCCTGGAGGGCAGGCGGGGAGACCCAGTACTTC; CDR3: CAWRAGGETQYF
J: TRBJ2-3; V: TRBV11-3; size: -; D: TRBD2; DNA: TGTGCCAGCAGCTCCCTCATAGCGGGGGGCCGAACAGATACGCAGTATTTT; CDR3: CASSSLIAGGRTDTQYF
J: TRBJ2-3; V: TRBV7-9; size: few; D: TRBD2; DNA: TGTGCCAGCAGCTCGGGGGGTAGTACCACAGATACGCAGTATTTT; CDR3: CASSSGGSTTDTQYF
J: TRBJ1-4; V: TRBV29-1; size: -; D: TRBD1; DNA: TGCAGCGTGCCAGGGACAGGGGTTGAAAAACTGTTTTTT; CDR3: CSVPGTGVEKLFF
J: TRBJ2-2; V: TRBV29-1; size: -; D: -; DNA: TGCAGCGTGAACCTGGGAGGCGGGGAGCTGTTTTTT; CDR3: CSVNLGGGELFF
J: TRBJ1-6; V: TRBV18; size: -; D: TRBD1; DNA: TGTGCCAGCTCTCCCCCGCGGACAGGGAATTCACCCCTCCACTTT; CDR3: CASSPPRTGNSPLHF
J: TRBJ2-5; V: TRBV2; size: few; D: -; DNA: TGTGCCAGCAGAATGACGGAAAGAGGGACCCAGTACTTC; CDR3: CASRMTERGTQYF
J: TRBJ2-1; V: TRBV14; size: -; D: -; DNA: TGTGCCAGCAGCCCCACAAGGACGAGGGGGAATGAGCAGTTCTTC; CDR3: CASSPTRTRGNEQFF
J: TRBJ2-2; V: TRBV9; size: -; D: TRBD2; DNA: TGTGCCAGCAGCGTAGAACTAGCGGGCGGGGAGCTGTTTTTT; CDR3: CASSVELAGGELFF
J: TRBJ2-3; V: TRBV9; size: -; D: TRBD2; DNA: TGTGCCAGCAGCGTACCCCGGGGAGCGGGGGGCACAGATACGCAGTATTTT; CDR3: CASSVPRGAGGTDTQYF
J: TRBJ2-1; V: TRBV18; size: -; D: -; DNA: TGTGCCAGCTCACCACCGGGACAAGGGCCCTACAATGAGCAGTTCTTC; CDR3: CASSPPGQGPYNEQFF
J: TRBJ1-5; V: TRBV7-8; size: -; D: -; DNA: TGTGCCAGCAGCCCTAACGAAGACACTTACAATCAGCCCCAGCATTTT; CDR3: CASSPNEDTYNQPQHF
J: TRBJ2-1; V: TRBV2; size: -; D: -; DNA: TGTGCCAGCAACCCGGGACAAACCAATGAGCAGTTCTTC; CDR3: CASNPGQTNEQFF
J: TRBJ2-1; V: TRBV7-2; size: -; D: -; DNA: TGTGCCAGCAGCCCCCCCTACAGGGTCAATGAGCAGTTCTTC; CDR3: CASSPPYRVNEQFF
J: TRBJ2-3; V: TRBV6-5; size: -; D: TRBD1; DNA: TGTGCCAGCACCGGACAGGGGCAAGGAGAAGATACGCAGTATTTT; CDR3: CASTGQGQGEDTQYF
J: TRBJ1-1; V: TRBV9; size: -; D: TRBD1; DNA: TGTGCCAGCAGCGTCGGCGGACAGGGAGGAACTGAAGCTTTCTTT; CDR3: CASSVGGQGGTEAFF
J: TRBJ2-3; V: TRBV5-1; size: -; D: TRBD1; DNA: TGCGCCAGCAGCTCCAAGGGACAGTACACAGATACGCAGTATTTT; CDR3: CASSSKGQYTDTQYF
J: TRBJ1-2; V: TRBV19; size: -; D: -; DNA: TGTGCCAGTGAGGGGACAAGAGCTAACTATGGCTACACCTTC; CDR3: CASEGTRANYGYTF
J: TRBJ2-3; V: TRBV28; size: -; D: -; DNA: TGTGCCAGCATTCGGTCACTACCTAGCACAGATACGCAGTATTTT; CDR3: CASIRSLPSTDTQYF
J: TRBJ1-2; V: TRBV7-9; size: -; D: -; DNA: TGTGCCAGCAGCTTAACGTTCGAGGGTGGCTACACCTTC; CDR3: CASSLTFEGGYTF
J: TRBJ1-1; V: TRBV10-3; size: -; D: -; DNA: TGTGCCATCAGACAGGAGATTGAAGCTTTCTTT; CDR3: CAIRQEIEAFF
J: TRBJ2-1; V: TRBV9; size: -; D: TRBD2; DNA: TGTGCCAGCAGCGTAACGGCTAGCGGGGGGCGCAATGAGCAGTTCTTC; CDR3: CASSVTASGGRNEQFF
J: TRBJ1-2; V: TRBV12-5; size: -; D: -; DNA: TGTGCTAGTGGTCCGGACAATGCTAACTATGGCTACACCTTC; CDR3: CASGPDNANYGYTF
J: TRBJ2-6; V: TRBV27; size: -; D: -; DNA: TGTGCCAGCAGTTCCCCGGGACTTATCTCTGGGGCCAACGTCCTGACTTTC; CDR3: CASSSPGLISGANVLTF
J: TRBJ1-5; V: TRBV27; size: -; D: TRBD1; DNA: TGTGCCAGCAGCCTTCTGCGTCCCGGACAGGGAATACAGCCCCAGCATTTT; CDR3: CASSLLRPGQGIQPQHF
J: TRBJ1-5; V: TRBV21-1; size: once; D: -; DNA: TGTGCCAGCAGCAAACCGACAGGAGCTAATCAGCCCCAGCATTTT; CDR3: CASSKPTGANQPQHF
J: TRBJ1-1; V: TRBV15; size: -; D: TRBD1; DNA: TGTGCCACCAGCAGACCCGACACAGGGGTCAACACTGAAGCTTTCTTT; CDR3: CATSRPDTGVNTEAFF
J: TRBJ2-2; V: TRBV5-1; size: -; D: -; DNA: TGCGCCAGCAGCTTGGCTCTAGCAATAAACACCGGGGAGCTGTTTTTT; CDR3: CASSLALAINTGELFF
J: TRBJ1-1; V: TRBV28; size: -; D: -; DNA: TGTGCCAGCAGGGTTCAGGGGAAGGCTGAAGCTTTCTTT; CDR3: CASRVQGKAEAFF
J: TRBJ2-1; V: TRBV7-8; size: -; D: -; DNA: TGTGCCAGCAGCCAGGTTAGAACGGGGGGCACAAGCTCCTACAATGAGCAGTTCTTC; CDR3: CASSQVRTGGTSSYNEQFF
J: TRBJ2-1; V: TRBV30; size: -; D: TRBD1; DNA: TGTGCCTGGAGTGTAACCGTCCGGACAGGGATTAATGAGCAGTTCTTC; CDR3: CAWSVTVRTGINEQFF
J: TRBJ1-6; V: TRBV18; size: -; D: -; DNA: TGTGCCAGCTCCCCCCGGGAGGGGCAAACACCCCTCCACTTT; CDR3: CASSPREGQTPLHF
J: TRBJ1-2; V: TRBV19; size: -; D: TRBD1; DNA: TGTGCCAGTAGAATTCCGGGACAGGGCTATGGCTACACCTTC; CDR3: CASRIPGQGYGYTF
J: TRBJ1-3; V: TRBV27; size: -; D: TRBD1; DNA: TGTGCCAGCAGTTCCGGGACAGCCTACGGAAACACCATATATTTT; CDR3: CASSSGTAYGNTIYF
J: TRBJ2-5; V: TRBV5-1; size: once; D: TRBD2; DNA: TGCGCCAGCAGCTTGTGGTCTAGCGGGGCTGGGGAGACCCAGTACTTC; CDR3: CASSLWSSGAGETQYF
J: TRBJ1-2; V: TRBV7-8; size: -; D: -; DNA: TGTGCCAGCAGCTTAGCCGGCGCAGGGGATGACTATGGCTACACCTTC; CDR3: CASSLAGAGDDYGYTF
J: TRBJ2-1; V: TRBV7-7; size: -; D: TRBD2; DNA: TGTGCCAGCAGCCCCCGGGGGAGCGGGAAGGTGTTCTTC; CDR3: CASSPRGSGKVFF
J: TRBJ2-5; V: TRBV2; size: -; D: TRBD2; DNA: TGTGCCAGCAGTGGGACTAGCGGGAGAGAGACCCAGTACTTC; CDR3: CASSGTSGRETQYF
J: TRBJ1-2; V: TRBV18; size: -; D: -; DNA: TGTGCCAGCTCACCAGGCCAAGCCAGGAATTATGGCTACACCTTC; CDR3: CASSPGQARNYGYTF
J: TRBJ2-2; V: TRBV27; size: -; D: TRBD2; DNA: TGTGCCAGCAGTTTATCGCCACTAGCGGGAAGGCCCGGGGAGCTGTTTTTT; CDR3: CASSLSPLAGRPGELFF
J: TRBJ1-4; V: TRBV27; size: -; D: -; DNA: TGTGCCAGCAGGAGAAGAATCCAGGCCACTAATGAAAAACTGTTTTTT; CDR3: CASRRRIQATNEKLFF
J: TRBJ2-5; V: TRBV7-2; size: -; D: -; DNA: TGTGCCAGCAGCTTTGCGACTCGGGGTACTGAGACCCAGTACTTC; CDR3: CASSFATRGTETQYF
J: TRBJ1-1; V: TRBV11-3; size: -; D: -; DNA: TGTGCCAGCAGCTTAGAGGGGGCTTCTGAAGCTTTCTTT; CDR3: CASSLEGASEAFF
J: TRBJ1-5; V: TRBV15; size: -; D: -; DNA: TGTGCCACCAGCAGAGGGAGTAACCAACCATTGGGGCCCCAGCATTTT; CDR3: CATSRGSNQPLGPQHF
J: TRBJ1-6; V: TRBV5-1; size: -; D: -; DNA: TGCGCCAGCAGCTTGGCAGGAAATTCACCCCTCCACTTT; CDR3: CASSLAGNSPLHF